This is a list of T cell receptor beta chains from one sample in a study of CD8 T cells in Susac syndrome. A single record per CDR3 protein comes from TCRdb applying MiXCR to the immunoSEQ multiplex PCR reads. There are about 200,000 distinct CDR3 sequences in the sample; 85% to 95% occur only once, and around 0.1% lies in the top ten. Material for sequencing was CD4+ T cells from PBMCs. These receptors originate from a human donor in good health. Both conserved end residues are part of each CDR3. D genes are given only for firm matches. Clone size appears in some rows only: once, few, many, or a class for an expanded clone.

TRBJ1-2 . TRBV4-1 TRBD1 CASSPVGQEINYGYTF TGCGCCAGCAGCCCCGTAGGACAGGAGATTAACTATGGCTACACCTTC
TRBJ2-3 . TRBV29-1 TRBD2 CSVEGTSGGQSDTQYF TGCAGCGTTGAAGGGACTAGCGGGGGCCAGTCAGATACGCAGTATTTT
TRBJ2-5 . TRBV20-1 TRBD1 CSASRGLVTQYF TGCAGTGCTTCCAGGGGGCTGGTGACCCAGTACTTC
TRBJ2-1 . TRBV3-1 TRBD1 CASSQVGTDPYNEQFF TGTGCCAGCAGCCAAGTGGGGACAGATCCGTACAATGAGCAGTTCTTC
TRBJ2-1 . TRBV28 . CASSPRVVTYNEQFF TGTGCCAGCAGTCCCAGGGTCGTCACCTACAATGAGCAGTTCTTC
TRBJ2-4 . TRBV25-1 TRBD1 CASSSTGNSKNIQYF TGTGCCAGCAGTTCGACAGGGAATTCCAAAAACATTCAGTACTTC
TRBJ2-3 . TRBV3-1 TRBD2 CASSQEGTNTSTDTQYF TGTGCCAGCAGCCAAGAGGGGACTAACACTAGCACAGATACGCAGTATTTT
TRBJ2-5 . TRBV9 TRBD1 CASSVLTGGRETQYF TGTGCCAGCAGCGTTCTCACAGGGGGCAGAGAGACCCAGTACTTC
TRBJ1-2 . TRBV11-2 . CADYAGFYGYTF TGTGCCGACTACGCCGGGTTCTATGGCTACACCTTC
TRBJ2-7 once TRBV7-9 . CASSLSNGPSYEQYF TGTGCCAGCAGCTTATCAAACGGACCTTCCTACGAGCAGTACTTC
TRBJ2-1 . TRBV24-1 . CATSDRLGATIEQFF TGTGCCACCAGTGATCGACTGGGGGCTACAATCGAGCAGTTCTTC
TRBJ2-1 . TRBV20-1 TRBD2 CSAIAGAVLNEQFF TGCAGTGCTATAGCGGGAGCAGTTTTGAATGAGCAGTTCTTC
TRBJ2-7 . TRBV27 . CASSLSVVTLQGGSEQYF TGTGCCAGCAGTTTATCGGTTGTCACCCTACAGGGGGGGAGCGAGCAGTACTTC
TRBJ2-1 . TRBV9 . CASSVGTGSYNEQFF TGTGCCAGCAGCGTAGGAACAGGCTCCTACAATGAGCAGTTCTTC
TRBJ1-2 . TRBV23-1 . CASSHGDYGYTF TGCGCCAGCAGTCACGGCGACTATGGCTACACCTTC
TRBJ1-1 few TRBV12-3/TRBV12-4 . CASSLSRTEAFF TGTGCCAGCAGTTTGTCGAGGACTGAAGCTTTCTTT
TRBJ2-2 . TRBV9 . CASSVVVPTGELFF TGTGCCAGCAGCGTAGTTGTCCCCACCGGGGAGCTGTTTTTT
TRBJ2-1 once TRBV14 . CASSPGGTAWEQFF TGTGCCAGCAGCCCCGGGGGGACAGCCTGGGAGCAGTTCTTC
TRBJ2-6 . TRBV4-1 . CASSQGGWPFGAGANVLTF TGCGCCAGCAGCCAAGGGGGTTGGCCCTTCGGGGCTGGGGCCAACGTCCTGACTTTC
TRBJ2-3 . TRBV12-3/TRBV12-4 . CASSYGSQGSTDTQYF TGTGCCAGCAGTTATGGGTCCCAAGGTAGCACAGATACGCAGTATTTT
TRBJ1-2 once TRBV29-1 . CSVQEGPTGYTF TGCAGCGTTCAGGAAGGCCCTACAGGCTACACCTTC
TRBJ2-1 . TRBV18 . CASSPLGGARGEQFF TGTGCCAGCTCACCACTCGGGGGAGCCCGTGGCGAGCAGTTCTTC
TRBJ2-4 . TRBV13 TRBD2 CASSLTGGSIQYF TGTGCCAGCAGCCTAACCGGGGGGAGCATTCAGTACTTC
TRBJ2-7 . TRBV3-1 . CASSQLFGEYEQYF TGTGCCAGCAGCCAACTCTTCGGAGAATACGAGCAGTACTTC
TRBJ2-3 once TRBV20-1 . CSALTRADTQYF TGCAGTGCGCTTACCAGGGCAGATACGCAGTATTTT
TRBJ1-1 . TRBV29-1 TRBD1 CSVDRGGKATEAFF TGCAGCGTTGATCGAGGGGGCAAGGCCACTGAAGCTTTCTTT
TRBJ1-3 . TRBV5-4 TRBD1 CASSSGQSTSGNTIYF TGTGCCAGCAGCTCGGGACAGTCAACCTCTGGAAACACCATATATTTT
TRBJ1-6 . TRBV25-1 . CASRPLGSPLHF TGTGCCAGCAGACCGCTGGGTTCACCCCTCCACTTT